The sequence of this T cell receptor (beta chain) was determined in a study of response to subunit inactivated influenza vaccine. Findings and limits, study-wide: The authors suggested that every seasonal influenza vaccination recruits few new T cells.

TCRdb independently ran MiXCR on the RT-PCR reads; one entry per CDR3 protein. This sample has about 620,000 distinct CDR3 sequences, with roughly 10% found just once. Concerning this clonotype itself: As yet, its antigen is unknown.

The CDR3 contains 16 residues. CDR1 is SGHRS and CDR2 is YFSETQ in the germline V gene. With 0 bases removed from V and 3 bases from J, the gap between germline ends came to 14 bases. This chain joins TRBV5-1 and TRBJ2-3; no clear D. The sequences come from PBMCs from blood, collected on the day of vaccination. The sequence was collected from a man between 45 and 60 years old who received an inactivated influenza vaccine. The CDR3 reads CASSLEDSRETDTQYF. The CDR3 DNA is TGCGCCAGCAGCTTGGAAGACTCCAGAGAGACAGATACGCAGTATTTT.